One T cell receptor (beta chain) is described in this entry. These data belong to a study of blood T cell repertoires in COVID-19. Study context: T cells, B-cell-depleted T cells, or PBMCs supplied cDNA or gDNA.

Generated by immunoSEQ multiplex PCR, the TCRdb table keeps only in-frame clones and is missing some. The table lists tens of thousands of clones, more than 70% of them singletons. V was pared by 3 bases and J by 0 bases, with 12 bases between. Germline V gene sequence: CDR1 MGHRA, CDR2 YSYEKL. The CDR3 is 16 amino acids. The clonotype was recovered from a human donor in a cohort sampled during active COVID-19. Sequenced material: peripheral blood. The gene calls are TRBV4-1 and TRBJ1-3, with TRBD1 as a possible D gene (5 bases). The CDR3 reads CASSQEGLRSGNTIYF. The CDR3 nucleotides are TGCGCCAGCAGCCAGGAGGGGCTACGCTCTGGAAACACCATATATTTT.